This T cell receptor beta chain is drawn from a study of CD8 T cells in Susac syndrome. Reverse transcription of roughly 0.5 to 1 ug RNA was carried out with random hexamers. The authors amplified TCR beta CDR3 across 54 Vbeta and 13 Jbeta using immunoSEQ multiplex PCR. Each CDR3 protein gets one entry after TCRdb re-called the immunoSEQ multiplex PCR reads with MiXCR. This sample has more than 70,000 distinct CDR3 sequences, with 90% to 95% found just once. Germline assignment: CDR1 MNHEY and CDR2 SVGAGI. Trimming cost V 0 bases and J 3 bases, with 9 bases left between them. The CDR3 totals 16 residues.

Material for sequencing was CD8+ T cells from PBMCs. This sequence was found in a human donor with multiple sclerosis. The chain is built from TRBV6-5 and TRBJ2-6, with D perhaps matching TRBD1 (6 bases). CDR3 sequence: CASSYSGGYGANVLTF. As DNA, the CDR3 is TGTGCCAGCAGTTACTCAGGGGGTTATGGGGCCAACGTCCTGACTTTC.